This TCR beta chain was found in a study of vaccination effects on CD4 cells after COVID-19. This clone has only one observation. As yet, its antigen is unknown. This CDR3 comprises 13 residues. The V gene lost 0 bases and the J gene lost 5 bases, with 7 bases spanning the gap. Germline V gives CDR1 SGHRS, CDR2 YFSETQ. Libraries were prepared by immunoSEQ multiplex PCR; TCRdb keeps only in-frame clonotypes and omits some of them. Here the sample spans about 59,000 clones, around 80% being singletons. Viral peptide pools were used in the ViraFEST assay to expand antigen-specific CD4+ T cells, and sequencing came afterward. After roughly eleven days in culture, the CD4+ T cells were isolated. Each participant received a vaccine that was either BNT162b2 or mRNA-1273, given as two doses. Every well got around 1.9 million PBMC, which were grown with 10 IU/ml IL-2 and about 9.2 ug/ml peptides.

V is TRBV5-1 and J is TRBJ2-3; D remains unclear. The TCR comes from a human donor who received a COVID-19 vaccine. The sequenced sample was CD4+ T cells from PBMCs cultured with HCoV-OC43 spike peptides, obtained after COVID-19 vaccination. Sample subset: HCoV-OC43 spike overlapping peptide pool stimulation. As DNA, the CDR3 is TGCGCCAGCAGCTTGGGGGTAGGAGATACGCAGTATTTT. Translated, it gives CASSLGVGDTQYF.